The TCR beta chain under discussion was sequenced for a study of T-cell memory formation after mild COVID-19 (dated by TCRdb to 2020 to 2022). Study-wide context: TCR sequence clusters from the two donors were largely donor specific. Longitudinal TCRalpha and TCRbeta repertoire sequencing tracked T-cell clones expanding and contracting after mild COVID-19 in a couple of donors. Two young, previously healthy adult volunteers, one female and one male, were included in the cohort. Beyond this particular receptor, the publication reports: Contracting CD4+ clones were found mainly in CM and EM memory subsets, while CD8+ clones were enriched in EMRA. Only two mild cases were covered in the study, and larger cohorts including severe cases with pre-infection samples were considered necessary. Whether the second-wave clones peaking on day 37 were SARS-CoV-2 specific was not confirmed. Some responding clones were found in pre-infection memory, which suggests that pre-existing cross-reactive memory T cells took part in the SARS-CoV-2 response. From day 15 to 85, contracting clones showed balanced CD4/CD8 phenotypes, whereas a second wave of clones that expanded from day 15 to 37 leaned towards CD4+.

The CDR3 holds 16 amino acids from the cysteine to the phenylalanine. Of all the DNA, just the CDR3 is kept, 48 bases in frame from base 1. At the junction V is shortened by 0 bases and J by 1 base; bases outside the gene matches: 6. CDR1 and CDR2 are drawn from the germline V gene: SGHRS, YFSETQ. Ficoll-Paque density gradient centrifugation was the method used to isolate PBMCs. Sequencer: Illumina NovaSeq 6000. cDNA libraries for TCRalpha and TCRbeta were prepared by 5'RACE using constant-segment primers, with sample barcodes and unique molecular identifiers added. Trizol reagent was used to extract RNA from every sample. The libraries were amplified in two PCR steps, and the second step added a second sample barcode and Illumina TruSeq adapters. Sequencing of the libraries was done on an Illumina NovaSeq, producing 2 x 150 bp paired-end reads. Under the source paper's analysis protocol: Demultiplexing of reads and collapsing into UMI-guided consensus sequences were performed with migec v1.2.7. With mixcr v2.1.11, UMI consensuses were aligned to TRA and TRB V and J templates and assembled into clonotypes. Expanded or contracted clonotypes were those called significant by both edgeR and NoisET, with noise models trained on biological replicates. For edgeR calls, the thresholds were a false discovery rate-adjusted p below 0.01 and a log2 fold-change of 1. PCA with hierarchical clustering of max-normalized trajectories of the 1000 most abundant clonotypes was used as exploratory dynamics analysis. Separately sequenced CD4+ and CD8+ repertoires were used to assign the CD4 or CD8 phenotype of responding clones. TCRdb itself trimmed the public reads at Q25 with fastp, ran MiXCR and retained productive beta chains. Rows with a matching CDR3 protein are joined into one entry that keeps the most common DNA and genes. These V and J calls are TCRdb output, not the study's own analysis. This sample comprises hundreds of thousands of distinct CDR3 sequences, approximately 27% of them detected only once. The ten largest clones represent approximately 13% of the sample.

In the case of this clonotype: The antigen it recognizes is unknown. It has no much larger one-base neighbor in the sample; base qualities were not kept.

The source material was PBMCs or a T cell subset sorted from them (not recorded which). Recombination joined TRBV5-1 with TRBJ1-1, and TRBD1 matches 7 of the central bases. This TCR was recovered from an adult woman who had mild COVID-19 (a few samples of this study predate the infection). The sample titles of this study are shuffled in the database, so cell type and time point are left out; the donor was told from shared clones. The base sequence is TGCGCCAGCAGCTTGGCCCAGGGACAGCCGAACACTGAAGCTTTCTTT. This encodes CASSLAQGQPNTEAFF.